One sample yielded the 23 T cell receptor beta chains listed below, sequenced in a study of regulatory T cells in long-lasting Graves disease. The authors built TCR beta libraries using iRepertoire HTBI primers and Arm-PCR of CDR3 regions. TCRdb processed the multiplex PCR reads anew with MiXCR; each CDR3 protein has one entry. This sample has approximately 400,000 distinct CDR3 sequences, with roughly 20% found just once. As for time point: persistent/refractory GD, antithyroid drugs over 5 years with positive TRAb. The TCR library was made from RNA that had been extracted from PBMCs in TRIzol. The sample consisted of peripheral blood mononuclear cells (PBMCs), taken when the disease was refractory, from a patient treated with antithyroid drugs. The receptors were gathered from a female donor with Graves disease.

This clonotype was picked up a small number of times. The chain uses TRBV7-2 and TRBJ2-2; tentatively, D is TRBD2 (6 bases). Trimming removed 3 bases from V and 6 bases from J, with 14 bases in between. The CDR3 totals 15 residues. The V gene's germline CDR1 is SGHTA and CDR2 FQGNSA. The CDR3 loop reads CASSLSGSMAGELFF. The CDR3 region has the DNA TGTGCCAGCAGCTTGTCCGGGAGCATGGCCGGGGAGCTGTTTTTT.

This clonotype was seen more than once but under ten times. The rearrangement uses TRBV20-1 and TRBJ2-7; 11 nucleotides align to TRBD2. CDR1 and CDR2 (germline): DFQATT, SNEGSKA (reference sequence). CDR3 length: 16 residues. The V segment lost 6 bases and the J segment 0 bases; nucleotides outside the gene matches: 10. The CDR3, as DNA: TGCAGTGCGACCACAAGACTAGCGGGGAGCTCCTACGAGCAGTACTTC. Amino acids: CSATTRLAGSSYEQYF.

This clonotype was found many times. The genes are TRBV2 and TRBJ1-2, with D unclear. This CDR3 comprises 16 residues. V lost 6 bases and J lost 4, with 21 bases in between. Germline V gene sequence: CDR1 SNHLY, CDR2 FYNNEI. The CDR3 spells CASRSRALNLGYGYTF. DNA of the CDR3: TGTGCCAGCAGGAGCCGGGCCCTGAATCTGGGCTATGGCTACACCTTC.

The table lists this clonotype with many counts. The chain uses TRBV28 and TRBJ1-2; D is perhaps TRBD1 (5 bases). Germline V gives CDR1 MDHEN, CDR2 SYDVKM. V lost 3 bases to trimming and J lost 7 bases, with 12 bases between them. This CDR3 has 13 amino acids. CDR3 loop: CASSFGLGPGYTF. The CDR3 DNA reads TGTGCCAGCAGTTTCGGGCTGGGGCCTGGCTACACCTTC.

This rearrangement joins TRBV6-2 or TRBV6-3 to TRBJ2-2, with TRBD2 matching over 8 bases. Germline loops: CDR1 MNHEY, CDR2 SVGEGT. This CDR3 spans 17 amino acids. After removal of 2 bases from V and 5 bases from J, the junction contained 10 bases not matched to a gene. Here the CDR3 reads CASSYPTAGGFTGELFF. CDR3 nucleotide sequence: TGTGCCAGCAGTTACCCCACGGCGGGAGGTTTTACCGGGGAGCTGTTTTTT.

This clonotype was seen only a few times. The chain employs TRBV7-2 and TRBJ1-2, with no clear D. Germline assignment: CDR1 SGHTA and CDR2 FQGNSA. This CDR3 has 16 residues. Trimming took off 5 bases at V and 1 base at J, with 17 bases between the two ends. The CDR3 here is CASSPNRVLSNYGYTF. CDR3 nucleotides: TGTGCCAGCAGCCCGAACAGAGTCCTAAGTAACTATGGCTACACCTTC. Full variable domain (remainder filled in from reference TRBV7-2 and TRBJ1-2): GAGVSQSPSNKVTEKGKDVELRCDPISGHTALYWYRQSLGQGLEFLIYFQGNSAPDKSGLPSDRFSAERTGGSVSTLTIQRTQQEDSAVYLCASSPNRVLSNYGYTFGSGTRLTVV.

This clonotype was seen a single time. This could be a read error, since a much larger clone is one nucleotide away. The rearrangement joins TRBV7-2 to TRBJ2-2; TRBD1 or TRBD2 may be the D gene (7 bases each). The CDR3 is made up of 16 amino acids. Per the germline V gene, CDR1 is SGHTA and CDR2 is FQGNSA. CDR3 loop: CASTLRGTDHTGELVF. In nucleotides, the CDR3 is TGTGCCAGCACCTTGCGGGGGACAGACCACACCGGGGAGCTGGTTTTT.

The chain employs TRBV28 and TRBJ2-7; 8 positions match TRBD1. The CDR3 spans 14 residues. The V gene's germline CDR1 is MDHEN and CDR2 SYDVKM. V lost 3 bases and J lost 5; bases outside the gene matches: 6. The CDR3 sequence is CASSLKTGVNEQYF. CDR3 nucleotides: TGTGCCAGCAGTTTGAAGACAGGGGTAAACGAGCAGTACTTC.

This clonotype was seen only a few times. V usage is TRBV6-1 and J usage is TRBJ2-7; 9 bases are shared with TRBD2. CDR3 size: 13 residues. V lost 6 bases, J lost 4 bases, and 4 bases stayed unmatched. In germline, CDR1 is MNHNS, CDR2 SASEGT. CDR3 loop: CASRGTSIYEQYF. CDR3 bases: TGTGCCAGCAGGGGGACTAGCATTTACGAGCAGTACTTC.

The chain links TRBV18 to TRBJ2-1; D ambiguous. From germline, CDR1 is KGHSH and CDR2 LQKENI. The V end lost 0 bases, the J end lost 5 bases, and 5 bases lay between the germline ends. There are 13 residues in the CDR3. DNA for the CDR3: TGTGCCAGCTCACCACCGGACGACAATGAGCAGTTCTTC. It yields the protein CASSPPDDNEQFF.

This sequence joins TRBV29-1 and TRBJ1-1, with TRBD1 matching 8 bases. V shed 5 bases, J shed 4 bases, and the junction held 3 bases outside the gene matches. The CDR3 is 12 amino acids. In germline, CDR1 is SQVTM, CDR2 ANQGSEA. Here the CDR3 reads CSVSTGATEAFF. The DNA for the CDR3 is TGCAGCGTTTCGACAGGGGCCACTGAAGCTTTCTTT.

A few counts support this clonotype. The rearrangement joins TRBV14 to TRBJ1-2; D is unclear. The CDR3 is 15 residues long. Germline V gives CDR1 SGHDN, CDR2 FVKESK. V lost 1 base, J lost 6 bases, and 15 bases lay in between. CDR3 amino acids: CASSQGRGGENGYTF. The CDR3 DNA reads TGTGCCAGCAGCCAAGGCCGTGGTGGGGAGAATGGCTACACCTTC.

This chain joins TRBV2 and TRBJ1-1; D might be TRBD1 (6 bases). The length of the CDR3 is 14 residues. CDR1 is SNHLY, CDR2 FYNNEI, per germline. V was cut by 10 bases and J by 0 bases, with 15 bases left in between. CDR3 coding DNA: TGTGCCACAGAAAGGACAGCGATGAACACTGAAGCTTTCTTT. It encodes CATERTAMNTEAFF.

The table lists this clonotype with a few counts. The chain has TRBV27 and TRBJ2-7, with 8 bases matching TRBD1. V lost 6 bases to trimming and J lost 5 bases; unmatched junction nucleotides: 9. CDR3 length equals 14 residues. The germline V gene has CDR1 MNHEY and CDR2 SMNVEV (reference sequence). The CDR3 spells CASRDRELSNEQYF. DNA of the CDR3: TGTGCCAGCAGGGACAGGGAGCTTTCGAACGAGCAGTACTTC.

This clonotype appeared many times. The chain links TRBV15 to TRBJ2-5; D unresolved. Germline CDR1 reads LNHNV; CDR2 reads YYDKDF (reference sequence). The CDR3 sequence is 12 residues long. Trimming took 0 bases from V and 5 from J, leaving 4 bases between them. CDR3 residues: CATSRDGETQYF. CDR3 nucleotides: TGTGCCACCAGCAGAGACGGGGAGACCCAGTACTTC.

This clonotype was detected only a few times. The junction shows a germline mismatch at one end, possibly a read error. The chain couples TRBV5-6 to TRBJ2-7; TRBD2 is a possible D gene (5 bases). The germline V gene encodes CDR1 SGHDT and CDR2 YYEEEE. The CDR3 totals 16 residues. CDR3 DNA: TGTGCCAGCAGCTTGTTTTTGGGAGCAAACTCCTACGAGCAGTGCTTC. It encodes CASSLFLGANSYEQCF.

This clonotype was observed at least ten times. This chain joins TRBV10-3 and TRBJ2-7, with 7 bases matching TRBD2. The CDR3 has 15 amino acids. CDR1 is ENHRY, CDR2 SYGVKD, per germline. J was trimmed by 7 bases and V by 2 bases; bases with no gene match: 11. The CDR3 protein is CAISEALTGGLEQYF. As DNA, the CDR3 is TGTGCCATCAGTGAGGCCCTGACGGGAGGCCTTGAGCAGTACTTC.

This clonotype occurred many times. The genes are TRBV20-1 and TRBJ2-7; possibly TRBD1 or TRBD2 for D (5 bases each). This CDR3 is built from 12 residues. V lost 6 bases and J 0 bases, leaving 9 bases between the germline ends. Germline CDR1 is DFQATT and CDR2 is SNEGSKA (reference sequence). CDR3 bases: TGCAGTGCCCGGGGCAGCTCCTACGAGCAGTACTTC. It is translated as CSARGSSYEQYF.

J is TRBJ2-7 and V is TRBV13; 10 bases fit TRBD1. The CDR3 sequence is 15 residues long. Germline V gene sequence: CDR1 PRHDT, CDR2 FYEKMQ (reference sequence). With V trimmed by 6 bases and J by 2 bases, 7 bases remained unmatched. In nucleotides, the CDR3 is TGTGCCAGCAGGAACCACGGACAGGGGGCCTACGAGCAGTACTTC. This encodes CASRNHGQGAYEQYF.

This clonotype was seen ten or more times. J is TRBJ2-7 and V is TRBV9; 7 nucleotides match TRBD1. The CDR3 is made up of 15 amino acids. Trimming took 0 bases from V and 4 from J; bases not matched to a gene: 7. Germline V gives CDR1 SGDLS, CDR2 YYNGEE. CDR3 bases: TGTGCCAGCAGCGTAGAAGGGACAGAGAGATACGAGCAGTACTTC. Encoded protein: CASSVEGTERYEQYF.

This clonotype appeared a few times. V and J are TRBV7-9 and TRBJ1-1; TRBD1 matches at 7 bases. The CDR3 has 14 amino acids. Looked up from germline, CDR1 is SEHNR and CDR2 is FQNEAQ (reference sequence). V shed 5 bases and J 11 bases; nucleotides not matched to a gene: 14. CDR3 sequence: CASSPNRGGIRAFF. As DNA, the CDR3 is TGTGCCAGCAGCCCCAACAGGGGAGGAATCCGGGCTTTCTTT.

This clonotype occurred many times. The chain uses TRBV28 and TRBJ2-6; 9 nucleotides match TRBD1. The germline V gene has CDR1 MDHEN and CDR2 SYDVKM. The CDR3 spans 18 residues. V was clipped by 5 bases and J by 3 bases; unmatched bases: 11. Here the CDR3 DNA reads TGTGCCAGCAGTCCGGACAGGGGCCCACTTGATGGGGCCAACGTCCTGACTTTC. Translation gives CASSPDRGPLDGANVLTF.

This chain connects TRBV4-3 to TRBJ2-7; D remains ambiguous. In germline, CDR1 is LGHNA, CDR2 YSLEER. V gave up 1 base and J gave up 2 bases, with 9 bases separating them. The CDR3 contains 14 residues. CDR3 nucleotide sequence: TGCGCCAGCAGCCAAGGAGTGACCACCTACGAGCAGTACTTC. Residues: CASSQGVTTYEQYF.